The 25 T cell receptor beta chains below all came from one sample that was sequenced in a study of blood T cell repertoires in COVID-19. Produced via immunoSEQ multiplex PCR; TCRdb's table is partial and in-frame only. The repertoire holds more than 150,000 clones, under 80% seen once, with about 14% in the top ten. Sequencing was done on a sample of peripheral blood. These receptors all stem from a man aged 50-60 years who had recovered from COVID-19.

The V and J genes are TRBV29-1 and TRBJ2-1, with 9 bases that match TRBD2. The V gene end was trimmed by 7 bases and the J gene end by 10 bases; junction bases not matched to a gene: 14. The CDR3 is 14 amino acids. Germline loops: CDR1 SQVTM, CDR2 ANQGSEA. The CDR3 nucleotides are TGCAGCGCCTTGAAAGGCGGGAGCGGGAGGGAGCAGTTCTTC. Encoded protein: CSALKGGSGREQFF.

The J gene is TRBJ1-3, the V gene TRBV10-3; 8 bases agree with TRBD1. The CDR3 totals 13 residues. Germline values: CDR1 ENHRY, CDR2 SYGVKD. V dropped 8 bases and J dropped 2; count of bases not matched to a gene: 2. DNA for the CDR3: TGTGCCATCCGACAGGGGACTGGAAACACCATATATTTT. Translated: CAIRQGTGNTIYF.

The chain uses TRBV7-3 and TRBJ2-3; 12 nucleotides line up with TRBD2. The CDR3 length is 15 residues. With 5 bases clipped from V and 2 bases from J, the junction kept 2 bases outside the gene matches. Germline V gene sequence: CDR1 SGHTA, CDR2 FQGTGA. The CDR3 here is CASSTSGRITDTQYF. DNA of the CDR3: TGTGCCAGCAGCACTAGCGGGAGGATCACAGATACGCAGTATTTT.

CDR3 coding DNA: TGTGCCAGCAGCTTGGAGAACTATGGCTACACCTTC. Its protein product is CASSLENYGYTF. This chain uses TRBV7-9 with TRBJ1-2; the D is unclear. Trimming took off 3 bases at V and 2 bases at J, with 4 bases between the two ends. The CDR3 totals 12 residues. Per germline, CDR1 SEHNR and CDR2 FQNEAQ (reference sequence).

The rearrangement joins TRBV12-5 to TRBJ1-4; 7 positions match TRBD1. Germline values: CDR1 LGHNT, CDR2 FRNRAP. The CDR3 runs 15 residues. The V segment lost 0 bases and the J segment 5 bases; nucleotides outside the gene matches: 3. The CDR3 coding sequence is TGTGCTAGTGGTTTGGTCCAGGGGGAAAATGAAAAACTGTTTTTT. It encodes CASGLVQGENEKLFF.

The genes are TRBV18 and TRBJ2-1, with 8 bases identical to TRBD2. The CDR3 consists of 19 residues. J lost 4 bases, V lost 3 bases, and 17 bases had no gene match. In germline, CDR1 is KGHSH, CDR2 LQKENI. CDR3 DNA: TGTGCCAGCTCACCGCTCCTCGGGAGGGCCCTAGCTTCATACAATGAGCAGTTCTTC. Its translation is CASSPLLGRALASYNEQFF.

The chain links TRBV4-2 to TRBJ2-2; possibly TRBD2 for D (5 bases). V dropped 3 bases and J dropped 5 bases, with 7 bases sitting between them. This CDR3 spans 13 amino acids. Germline V gene sequence: CDR1 LGHNA, CDR2 YNFKEQ. In nucleotides, the CDR3 is TGTGCCAGCAGCCATACGGGGACCGGGGAGCTGTTTTTT. It encodes CASSHTGTGELFF.

The V gene is TRBV7-6, the J gene TRBJ2-3; 7 bases align to TRBD1. V lost 6 bases to trimming and J lost 1 base; unmatched junction nucleotides: 4. From germline, CDR1 is SGHVS and CDR2 FNYEAQ. The CDR3 is 14 residues long. The CDR3 nucleotides read TGTGCCAGCAGAACCGGGACAGGCACAGATACGCAGTATTTT. It is translated as CASRTGTGTDTQYF.

The chain is built from TRBV7-2 and TRBJ2-7, with 10 bases fitting TRBD2. CDR1 SGHTA and CDR2 FQGNSA come from the germline V gene. The CDR3 has 14 residues. V gave up 6 bases and J gave up 7 bases; unmatched junction bases: 9. CDR3 region: CASSLSGRAGEQYF. In DNA, the CDR3 is TGTGCCAGCAGTTTAAGCGGGAGGGCTGGGGAGCAGTACTTC.

The chain uses TRBV5-8 and TRBJ2-3, with 7 nucleotides matching TRBD1. Per the germline V gene, CDR1 is SGHTS and CDR2 is YDEGEE. The V segment lost 1 base and the J segment 0 bases; nucleotides outside the gene matches: 5. The CDR3 sequence is 16 residues long. CDR3 region: CASSLRTGSSTDTQYF. Written as DNA, the CDR3 is TGTGCCAGCAGCTTGCGGACAGGTTCTAGCACAGATACGCAGTATTTT.

This clone was recorded a few times. The rearrangement joins TRBV27 to TRBJ1-6, with TRBD1 as a possible D gene (5 bases). Looked up from germline, CDR1 is MNHEY and CDR2 is SMNVEV (reference sequence). This CDR3 spans 18 amino acids. V dropped 1 base and J dropped 3 bases, with 16 bases sitting between them. The CDR3 protein is CASSLWSQGGFYNSPLHF. DNA of the CDR3: TGTGCCAGCAGTTTATGGAGTCAGGGCGGATTCTATAATTCACCCCTCCACTTT.

V and J are TRBV7-3 and TRBJ2-5, with TRBD2 matching 8 bases. V lost 5 bases, J lost 8 bases, and 7 bases stayed unmatched. Germline-derived CDR1 and CDR2 are SGHTA and FQGTGA. The CDR3 is 13 amino acids. The CDR3 DNA is TGTGCCAGCAGCCTCGGACTAGCCGGTACCCAGTACTTC. Its protein product is CASSLGLAGTQYF.

The chain joins TRBV14 to TRBJ2-7, with TRBD1 identical over 8 bases. Trimming removed 1 base from V and 6 bases from J; junction bases left unmatched: 8. This CDR3 is 15 amino acids long. Germline lookup yields CDR1 SGHDN and CDR2 FVKESK. The CDR3 DNA reads as TGTGCCAGCAGCCAAGCCCCAGGGGGCTTTTCCGAGCAGTACTTC. Translation: CASSQAPGGFSEQYF.

This clone was seen a few times. The rearrangement joins TRBV7-6 to TRBJ1-4, with D hard to call. Germline-derived CDR1 and CDR2 are SGHVS and FNYEAQ. Between the trimmed V and J ends, which lost 0 bases and 7 bases, there was a span of 12 bases. The CDR3 extends over 15 amino acids. The CDR3 coding sequence is TGTGCCAGCAGCTTAGCGGCTGCAGGTCTTGAAAAACTGTTTTTT. This gives the protein CASSLAAAGLEKLFF.

CDR3 nucleotides: TGCGCCAGCAGCCTACAGACGAGGGACAGGGTCTACTTC. This gives the protein CASSLQTRDRVYF. The chain has TRBV4-3 and TRBJ2-5, with 9 bases fitting TRBD1. Germline CDR1 is LGHNA and CDR2 is YSLEER. With 4 bases clipped from V and 14 bases from J, the junction kept 11 bases outside the gene matches. CDR3 length: 13 residues.

The table lists this clone with many counts. The chain carries TRBV19 and TRBJ2-7; 14 nucleotides agree with TRBD2. The CDR3 covers 15 residues. Germline V gene data show CDR1 as LNHDA and CDR2 as SQIVND (reference sequence). The ends lost 6 bases at V and 7 bases at J; junction bases unmatched: 8. CDR3 protein: CASRIGTSGSTEQYF. The CDR3 bases are TGTGCCAGTAGAATCGGGACTAGCGGGAGTACTGAGCAGTACTTC.

The chain uses TRBV10-3 and TRBJ2-1, with D maybe TRBD2 (6 bases). The V gene lost 4 bases and the J gene lost 5 bases, with 12 bases spanning the gap. Germline V gene data show CDR1 as ENHRY and CDR2 as SYGVKD. The CDR3 consists of 14 residues. CDR3 region: CAISVLGEDNEQFF. For the CDR3, the DNA is TGTGCCATCAGTGTCTTGGGGGAGGACAATGAGCAGTTCTTC.

The chain joins TRBV28 to TRBJ2-7, with 9 bases matching TRBD1. This CDR3 has 14 amino acids. Per the germline V gene, CDR1 is MDHEN and CDR2 is SYDVKM. The J segment lost 4 bases and the V segment lost 6 bases, leaving 7 bases of the junction unmatched. CDR3 sequence: CASSRRDRVYEQYF. The DNA for the CDR3 is TGTGCCAGCAGCCGCCGGGACAGGGTTTACGAGCAGTACTTC. Using reference TRBV28 and TRBJ2-7 for the parts outside the CDR3, the full variable domain is DVKVTQSSRYLVKRTGEKVFLECVQDMDHENMFWYRQDPGLGLRLIYFSYDVKMKEKGDIPEGYSVSREKKERFSLILESASTNQTSMYLCASSRRDRVYEQYFGPGTRLTVT.

As for this clone: Germline is not matched at one junction end, which may reflect a read error. The rearrangement uses TRBV2 and TRBJ1-1; tentative D call: TRBD1 (5 bases). The CDR3 runs to 14 residues. Germline CDR1 SNHLY, CDR2 FYNNEI. The CDR3 sequence: CASTEGRQHTEAFF. The CDR3 region has the DNA TGTGCCAGCACTGAAGGTAGACAGCACACTGAAGCTTTCTTT. The full variable domain, with the rest looked up from reference TRBV2 and TRBJ1-1, is EPEVTQTPSHQVTQMGQEVILRCVPISNHLYFYWYRQILGQKVEFLVSFYNNEISEKSEIFDDQFSVERPDGSNFTLKIRSTKLEDSAMYFCASTEGRQHTEAFFGQGTRLTVV.

The rearrangement links TRBV7-5 to TRBJ2-7; TRBD2 was called by the table and not checked on the DNA. TRBV7-5 is assigned pseudogene status. This CDR3 region has 21 residues. The CDR3 DNA reads as TGTGTCAGAAGCCGACAAGGACTAGCGGGTCCTGGGGGCAACATAACCTACGAGCAGTACTTC. This sequence encodes CVRSRQGLAGPGGNITYEQYF.

The rearrangement links TRBV9 to TRBJ2-5; 12 bases are shared with TRBD2. CDR3 length equals 18 residues. Germline V gives CDR1 SGDLS, CDR2 YYNGEE. The junction had 17 bases not matched to a gene; V was cut back by 4 bases and J by 7 bases. CDR3: CASSINRETSGSLGTQYF. The DNA for the CDR3 is TGTGCCAGCAGCATAAACAGAGAGACTAGCGGGAGTCTAGGGACCCAGTACTTC.

The CDR3 region is CATSSSLALNTDTQYF. CDR3 DNA sequence: TGTGCCACCAGCAGCTCGTTAGCGCTAAACACAGATACGCAGTATTTT. This chain connects TRBV15 to TRBJ2-3; the D gene is possibly TRBD2 (5 bases). V lost 3 bases to trimming and J lost 2 bases, with 15 bases between them. This CDR3 comprises 16 residues. Germline V gives CDR1 LNHNV, CDR2 YYDKDF (reference sequence).

The chain uses TRBV30 and TRBJ2-2; D possibly corresponds to TRBD2 (7 bases). The V and J ends lost 3 bases and 1 base respectively, with 15 bases between them. From germline, CDR1 is GTSNPN and CDR2 SVGIG (reference sequence). The CDR3 is 16 amino acids. The CDR3 DNA is TGTGCCTGGAGCTCATCGGGGGGCATGAACACCGGGGAGCTGTTTTTT. Amino acid sequence: CAWSSSGGMNTGELFF.

This clone was seen a handful of times. The rearrangement links TRBV19 to TRBJ1-5, with a tentative D call TRBD1 (6 bases). The CDR3 spans 17 residues. From germline, CDR1 is LNHDA and CDR2 SQIVND (reference sequence). Trimming shortened V by 11 bases and J by 0 bases, and 23 bases separated the two germline ends. CDR3 sequence reads: CASNLDSYLYSNQPQHF. Here the CDR3 DNA reads TGTGCCTCGAATCTGGACAGCTATCTTTATAGCAATCAGCCCCAGCATTTT.

J is TRBJ2-7 and V is TRBV2, with a possible D match to TRBD2 (6 bases). V lost 6 bases and J 5 bases, leaving 11 bases between the germline ends. The germline CDR1 and CDR2 sequences are SNHLY and FYNNEI. This CDR3 has 12 residues. The CDR3: CASRLAIDEQYF. The CDR3 DNA reads TGTGCCAGCAGACTAGCTATCGACGAGCAGTACTTC.